This T cell receptor beta chain was sequenced for a study of T cell responses to AZD1222 COVID-19 vaccine. Study conclusions and caveats: Variant regions that are unmutated are reportedly the target of nearly half of spike-specific TCRs. Increases in Spike-specific TCR breadth and depth were seen after two AZD1222 doses. Only a handful of people who got AZD1222 tested seropositive at baseline. Repertoires were collected only later (after the peak T cell response had occurred).

Regarding this clone: Antigen specificity is unknown.

TCRdb keeps only in-frame clones here, not all; method: immunoSEQ multiplex PCR. The data hold fewer than 85,000 clones, with more than 80% observed a single time. The starting material was peripheral blood, obtained on day 0 of AZD1222 vaccination. The sequence was obtained from an adult in good health.

CDR3 sequence (DNA): TGCAGCGTTCGGCCGGGACAGGGTAGTAGTGTGCAGTACTTC. Translation gives CSVRPGQGSSVQYF. The V gene is TRBV29-1, the J gene TRBJ2-7; 9 bases are a match to TRBD1. The V segment lost 5 bases and the J segment 9 bases; nucleotides outside the gene matches: 14. CDR1 is SQVTM and CDR2 is ANQGSEA in the germline V gene. CDR3 length: 14 amino acids.